A single sample is the source of the 18 T cell receptor beta chains below, sequenced in a study of control samples from healthy donors and cancer patients. Clones were read by immunoSEQ multiplex PCR, and TCRdb kept only the in-frame ones, dropping some. The table lists about 59,000 clones, more than 90% of them singletons. Sequencing used PBMCs. Source of these receptors: a man aged 35 to 55 with colorectal cancer.

This chain links TRBV5-4 with TRBJ2-1; D is uncertain. The germline CDR1 and CDR2 sequences are SGHNT and YYREEE (reference sequence). The V end was cut by 4 bases, the J end by 7 bases, with 15 bases between. The CDR3 consists of 14 residues. The CDR3 loop is CASSLQDPENEQFF. The CDR3 DNA reads as TGTGCCAGCAGCCTCCAGGACCCTGAGAATGAGCAGTTCTTC.

The V gene is TRBV5-4, the J gene TRBJ2-5; D not certain. This CDR3 spans 12 amino acids. Germline V gene lookup returns CDR1 SGHNT and CDR2 YYREEE (reference sequence). With 3 bases removed from V and 2 bases from J, the gap between germline ends came to 5 bases. The CDR3 DNA reads TGTGCCAGCAGCTCCCCTCAAGAGACCCAGTACTTC. Translated, it gives CASSSPQETQYF.

This chain connects TRBV7-9 to TRBJ1-2; TRBD1 matches at 8 bases. V lost 2 bases and J lost 8; bases outside the gene matches: 16. Per germline, CDR1 SEHNR and CDR2 FQNEAQ (reference sequence). The CDR3 spans 17 residues. The CDR3 sequence is CASSLQTAGQGGGGYTF. The CDR3 nucleotides read TGTGCCAGCAGCTTACAGACCGCAGGACAGGGCGGAGGCGGCTACACCTTC.

This rearrangement joins TRBV19 to TRBJ2-4, with D perhaps matching TRBD2 (5 bases). V dropped 3 bases and J dropped 5 bases, with 14 bases sitting between them. CDR1 is LNHDA, CDR2 SQIVND, per germline (reference sequence). The CDR3 contains 15 residues. The DNA of the CDR3 is TGTGCCAGTAGTATGATGTTGTCCGGGGAAAACATTCAGTACTTC. Translated, it gives CASSMMLSGENIQYF.

Concerning this clone: Its ends do not fully match the called genes, so a read error is possible. The chain links TRBV6-2 or TRBV6-3 to TRBJ1-6; no firm D call. There are 12 residues in the CDR3. The germline V gene encodes CDR1 MNHEY and CDR2 SVGEGT. The chain's CDR3 is CASSYSTGPSDF. DNA of the CDR3: TGTGCCAGCAGTTACTCGACCGGACCGTCAGACTTT.

CDR3 in DNA: TGTGCCAGCAGCGTAGAAGGCAGGAACTACAATGAGCAGTTCTTC. Its translation is CASSVEGRNYNEQFF. V gene TRBV9 combines with J gene TRBJ2-1; no definite D call. V was pared by 0 bases and J by 3 bases, with 10 bases between. This CDR3 contains 15 residues. Per the germline V gene, CDR1 is SGDLS and CDR2 is YYNGEE.

The genes are TRBV30 and TRBJ2-5; TRBD2 aligns across 11 bases. J was trimmed by 6 bases and V by 5 bases; bases with no gene match: 5. The CDR3 contains 13 residues. Germline CDR1 is GTSNPN and CDR2 is SVGIG (reference sequence). The CDR3 here is CAWLAGGGKTQYF. CDR3 nucleotides: TGTGCCTGGCTAGCGGGGGGTGGAAAGACCCAGTACTTC.

This rearrangement joins TRBV4-2 to TRBJ2-7; TRBD1 might be the D (5 bases). The CDR3 consists of 15 residues. Trimming cost V 4 bases and J 0 bases, with 13 bases left between them. Germline assignment: CDR1 LGHNA and CDR2 YNFKEQ. CDR3 in DNA: TGTGCCAGCAGCCGAGTATCAGGGATCTCCTACGAGCAGTACTTC. Its protein is CASSRVSGISYEQYF.

V usage is TRBV27 and J usage is TRBJ2-5, with D possibly matching TRBD2 (5 bases). The V end was cut by 6 bases, the J end by 5 bases, with 16 bases between. The CDR3 is 14 amino acids. Germline CDR1 MNHEY, CDR2 SMNVEV (reference sequence). Here the CDR3 DNA reads TGTGCCAGCAGAGTATCAACTAGTAGGGAGACCCAGTACTTC. Translating gives CASRVSTSRETQYF.

The chain links TRBV5-4 to TRBJ2-2; weak D call: TRBD1 (5 bases). The V gene's germline CDR1 is SGHNT and CDR2 YYREEE (reference sequence). V dropped 7 bases and J dropped 7 bases, with 23 bases sitting between them. This CDR3 is 16 amino acids long. DNA for the CDR3: TGTGCCAGCCAATTGGGTGGCAGGGTCTCGGGCGGGGAGCTGTTTTTT. It codes for CASQLGGRVSGGELFF.

V usage is TRBV5-6 and J usage is TRBJ2-5; 8 nucleotides match TRBD2. The CDR3 runs 16 residues. Germline CDR1 and CDR2: SGHDT and YYEEEE. Trimming removed 3 bases from V and 5 bases from J; junction bases left unmatched: 12. CDR3 protein: CASSYFDRGGPETQYF. The CDR3 nucleotides read TGTGCCAGCAGCTACTTCGACCGGGGGGGCCCTGAGACCCAGTACTTC.

The rearrangement uses TRBV7-9 and TRBJ1-1; 7 positions match TRBD1. The CDR3 is 14 amino acids. V was clipped by 4 bases and J by 0 bases; unmatched bases: 2. Germline V CDR1 and CDR2: SEHNR, FQNEAQ (reference sequence). The CDR3 region is CASSSGQVNTEAFF. The CDR3 nucleotides read TGTGCCAGCAGCTCCGGACAGGTGAACACTGAAGCTTTCTTT.

In DNA form, the CDR3 reads TGTGCCAGCAGCCATCCAGGTGGAGTTGGAAACACCATATATTTT. This translates into CASSHPGGVGNTIYF. The chain combines TRBV14 with TRBJ1-3; D unclear. This CDR3 comprises 15 residues. Germline V gene data show CDR1 as SGHDN and CDR2 as FVKESK. The V and J ends lost 3 bases and 3 bases respectively, with 12 bases between them.

The CDR3, as DNA: TGTGCCAGCTCATTTCCAGGGTATACTGAAGCTTTCTTT. This sequence encodes CASSFPGYTEAFF. This chain joins TRBV18 and TRBJ1-1; tentative D call: TRBD1 (5 bases). Deletions cut 5 bases from V and 5 bases from J, with 12 bases between. Germline V gene sequence: CDR1 KGHSH, CDR2 LQKENI. The CDR3 has 13 amino acids.

The genes are TRBV2 and TRBJ2-2, with TRBD1 as a possible D gene (5 bases). Germline V gene sequence: CDR1 SNHLY, CDR2 FYNNEI. This CDR3 region has 14 residues. Trimming removed 4 bases from V and 7 bases from J, with 13 bases in between. CDR3 in amino acids: CASSGEGAGGELFF. In DNA form, the CDR3 reads TGTGCCAGCAGTGGGGAAGGGGCCGGCGGGGAGCTGTTTTTT.

The chain has TRBV3-1 (or the pseudogene TRBV3-2) and TRBJ1-5; D not certain. Germline CDR1 and CDR2: LGHDT and YNNKEL (reference sequence). The V and J ends lost 2 bases and 1 base respectively, with 6 bases between them. This CDR3 region has 14 residues. CDR3 sequence reads: CASSQIWSNQPQHF. The CDR3 coding sequence is TGTGCCAGCAGCCAAATTTGGAGCAATCAGCCCCAGCATTTT.

V and J are TRBV11-2 and TRBJ2-2, with D unresolved. Between the trimmed V and J ends, which lost 6 bases and 3 bases, there was a span of 5 bases. Looked up from germline, CDR1 is SGHAT and CDR2 is FQNNGV. The CDR3 consists of 12 residues. The CDR3 reads CASRPYTGELFF. The CDR3 DNA reads TGTGCCAGCAGGCCTTACACCGGGGAGCTGTTTTTT.

This chain uses TRBV9 with TRBJ2-3; 9 bases map to TRBD1. Germline assignment: CDR1 SGDLS and CDR2 YYNGEE. The CDR3 contains 16 residues. The V gene end was trimmed by 0 bases and the J gene end by 4 bases; junction bases not matched to a gene: 6. The CDR3 DNA sequence: TGTGCCAGCAGCGTAGGTGAAGGGACAGGGTCAGATACGCAGTATTTT. Translating it yields CASSVGEGTGSDTQYF.